This T cell receptor (beta chain) is from a study of blood T cell repertoires in COVID-19. In germline, CDR1 is SNHLY, CDR2 FYNNEI. The length of the CDR3 is 14 residues. Trimming shortened V by 3 bases and J by 2 bases, and 5 bases separated the two germline ends. Individuals aged about 18 to 90 years were recruited from 24 US areas. Participant-reported clinical history was the basis for cohort assignment. Either two negative PCRs, clearance, or symptom resolution qualified Cohort 3 donors as recovered. Clones were sequenced by immunoSEQ multiplex PCR, and TCRdb holds only the in-frame ones, with some missing. In the table there are 250,000 to 300,000 clones, 89% of which are singletons.

The chain employs TRBV2 and TRBJ2-6; D gene ambiguous. Sequenced sample: PBMCs or T cells enriched from blood (not recorded which). The sequence derives from a woman between 40 and 50 years old who had recovered from COVID-19. The CDR3 nucleotides are TGTGCCAGCAGTGACGGAGCTGGGGCCAACGTCCTGACTTTC. Its translation is CASSDGAGANVLTF. Variable domain in full (rest from reference TRBV2 and TRBJ2-6): EPEVTQTPSHQVTQMGQEVILRCVPISNHLYFYWYRQILGQKVEFLVSFYNNEISEKSEIFDDQFSVERPDGSNFTLKIRSTKLEDSAMYFCASSDGAGANVLTFGAGSRLTVL.